This TCR beta chain was identified during a study of T cells in localized non-small cell lung cancer (dated by TCRdb to 2020 to 2022). For the study in its entirety: Comparing tumors with uninvolved tumor-adjacent lungs, the study looked at the T cell repertoires of over 200 patients with early-stage NSCLC. The cohort was made up of around 220 treatment-naive NSCLC patients whose localized lung tumors had been resected. Of the NSCLC patients, 129 were male and about a hundred were female, and the mean age was approximately 69 years. The investigation overall reported the following: A median of around 60 of the top 100 tumor clones turned up in the paired uninvolved adjacent lung, and under 30 of those clones also ranked among the top 100 of that same adjacent lung. Uninvolved tumor-adjacent lung showed the highest T cell clonality, higher than tumor, which suggests more focused antigenic responses in the uninvolved tumor-adjacent lung. Because of the exploratory design, TCR variables were selected using unadjusted p-values without false-discovery rate correction. Because multi-region sequencing of the tumors was not done, intratumor heterogeneity could not be ruled out. Longer overall survival was associated with higher T cell density in blood, whereas shorter survival was associated with higher clonality in adjacent lung.

The immunoSEQ Assay was used to sequence TCR beta CDR3 regions from DNA. Concerning the study's data processing: T cell density was computed as TCR beta template counts normalized to usable DNA estimated by amplifying housekeeping genes. Using the preseqR package, richness was estimated by extrapolating to 120,000 templates for tissue samples and 400,000 templates for PBMC samples. Clonality was defined by subtracting Pielou's evenness from one. Tissue-enriched TCRs were identified through differential abundance testing performed on productive amino-acid clonotypes, with a minimum total count of 5 and an alpha of 0.1. The Jaccard Index and the Morisita Overlap Index were used to quantify repertoire overlap between compartments. TCR beta CDR3s were clustered by GLIPH together with public tetramer-defined viral CDR3s, and at least three viral sequences plus V-gene enrichment were required for viral motifs. TCRdb holds this immuneACCESS table with in-frame rearrangements only. Some clones are missing; in checked studies, unresolved V genes explain under half, and the rest has no known cause. That table gives V, J and clone size, and the DNA gave D and trimming. This sample has tens of thousands of clones in its table, and about 85% of those were observed once. The top ten clones comprise 15% to 20% of the sample.

At diagnosis, peripheral blood, uninvolved tumor-adjacent lung and tumor were collected and stored as a combination of fresh-frozen and FFPE material. For TCR repertoire profiling, blood samples were analyzed in the form of peripheral blood mononuclear cells. The sample holds a few counts of this clone. The target of this receptor is not known. There are no base qualities to consult, and no much larger clone falls within one base. The sample in question was peripheral blood, obtained before any cancer treatment. This sequence was found in a female donor over 55 with stage II squamous cell lung carcinoma.

The sequenced DNA is TGTGCCAGCAGCGCCGGGACAGCTAATCAGCCCCAGCATTTT. It translates to CASSAGTANQPQHF. The chain was built from TRBV7-9 and TRBJ1-5, and 7 bases in between align with TRBD1. The CDR3 runs 14 amino acids, cysteine and phenylalanine included. The kept DNA is CDR3 alone, 42 bases in frame from the first base. Relative to germline, V is missing 5 bases and J is missing 4 bases, with 5 bases of the junction outside any gene match. As encoded in the germline V gene (reference sequence), CDR1 is SEHNR while CDR2 is FQNEAQ.